This paragraph covers one T cell receptor beta chain sequence. As yet, its antigen is unknown. These data originate in a study of PD-1 blockade in classical Hodgkin lymphoma. Overall study findings and caveats: Complete responders possessed baseline diversity comparable to newly diagnosed patients. Diminished baseline TCR diversity has been reported in newly diagnosed patients relative to healthy donors. It was CD4+ TCR diversity, not CD8+, that rose significantly by C4D1.

Patients all relapsed after autologous stem cell transplantation, and there was variation in brentuximab vedotin exposure. CD4+ T cells were purified from thawed PBMCs by negative selection. Repertoires were generated with immunoSEQ multiplex PCR, while TCRdb's copy carries only in-frame clones and drops some. Counted here are approximately 8,200 clones, roughly 84% occurring once; the ten biggest clones make up around 10%. Sequencing was performed on CD4+ T cells from blood, taken at baseline. The clonotype comes from a human donor with classical Hodgkin lymphoma.

DNA of the CDR3: TGTGCCAGCAGCTTAGATGGGCGGGGATCAGTGTACTACGAGCAGTACTTC. Translated, it gives CASSLDGRGSVYYEQYF. The chain employs TRBV11-2 and TRBJ2-7, with D possibly being TRBD2 (6 bases). The ends were cut back, 0 bases at V and 3 bases at J, with 18 bases in the middle. Germline assignment: CDR1 SGHAT and CDR2 FQNNGV. CDR3 length: 17 residues.